This T cell receptor (beta chain) is drawn from a study of graft-versus-host responses after intestinal transplantation. Libraries were prepared by immunoSEQ multiplex PCR; TCRdb keeps only in-frame clonotypes and omits some of them. Found here are tens of thousands of clones, roughly 90% of them singletons; the top ten hold about 0.29%. The V gene's germline CDR1 is MNHEY and CDR2 SMNVEV (reference sequence). The CDR3 is made up of 14 amino acids. Between the trimmed V and J ends, which lost 1 base and 0 bases, there was a span of 6 bases. With respect to this clone: Its antigen is unknown.

Sequencing used unstimulated CD4+ T cells sorted from spleen or lymph node cells, obtained before intestinal transplant. This receptor was identified in a human donor who received an intestinal transplant. This sequence joins TRBV27 and TRBJ1-1, with D unresolved. CDR3 region: CASSLYRMNTEAFF. CDR3 DNA sequence: TGTGCCAGCAGTTTATACCGGATGAACACTGAAGCTTTCTTT.